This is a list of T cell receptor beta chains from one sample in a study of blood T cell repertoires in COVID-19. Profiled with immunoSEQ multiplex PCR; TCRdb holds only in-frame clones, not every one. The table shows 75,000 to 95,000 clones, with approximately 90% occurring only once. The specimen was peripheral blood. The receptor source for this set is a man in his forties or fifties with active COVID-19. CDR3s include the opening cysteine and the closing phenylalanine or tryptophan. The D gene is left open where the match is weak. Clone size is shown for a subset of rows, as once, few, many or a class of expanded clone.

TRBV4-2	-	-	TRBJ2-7	TGTGCCAGCAGCCAAGATTGGAGAAGAACATACGAGCAGTACTTC	CASSQDWRRTYEQYF
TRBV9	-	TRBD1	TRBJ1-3	TGTGCCAGCAGCGGTGGACAGGGGAGCACCATATATTTT	CASSGGQGSTIYF
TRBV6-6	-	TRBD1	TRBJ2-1	TGTGCCAGCAATCGAGACAGGGCGTTCAATGAGCAGTTCTTC	CASNRDRAFNEQFF
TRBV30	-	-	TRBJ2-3	TGTGCCTGGGCAGGGATAAGCACAGATACGCAGTATTTT	CAWAGISTDTQYF
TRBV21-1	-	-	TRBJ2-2	TGTGCCAGCAGCAAAGGGAAAATGTTAGCACTTGGGGAGCGGGAGTTCACCGGGGAGCTGTTTTTT	CASSKGKMLALGEREFTGELFF
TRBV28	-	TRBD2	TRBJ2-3	TGTGCCAGCAGGCAGCGGGAGGGCCGCTCGGACACAGATACGCAGTATTTT	CASRQREGRSDTDTQYF
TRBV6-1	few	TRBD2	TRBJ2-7	TGTGCCAGCAGTGAAGCGGGGACTAGCGGATACGAGCAGTACTTC	CASSEAGTSGYEQYF
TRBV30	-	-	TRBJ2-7	TGTGCCGGGACGGGGGCCTACGAGCAGTACTTC	CAGTGAYEQYF
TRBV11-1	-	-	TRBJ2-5	TGTGCCAGCAGCTTCTTAGCGGAAGAGACCCAGTACTTC	CASSFLAEETQYF
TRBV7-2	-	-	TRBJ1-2	TGTGCCAGCAGCTTTTTGCCAAACTTAGACTATGGCTACACCTTC	CASSFLPNLDYGYTF
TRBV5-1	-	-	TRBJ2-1	TGCGCCAGCAGATACCGGGACTTGCAATACAATGAGCAGTTCTTC	CASRYRDLQYNEQFF
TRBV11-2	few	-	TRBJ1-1	TGTGCCAGCAGCTTAGCCAGATACACTGAAGCTTTCTTT	CASSLARYTEAFF
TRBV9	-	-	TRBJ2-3	TGTGCCAGCAGCCCCTCCCGGGGGGCCGGGGCAGATACGCAGTATTTT	CASSPSRGAGADTQYF
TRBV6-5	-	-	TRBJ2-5	TGTGCCAGCAGTTACCGCCTCTTTGGGGCAAAAGAGACCCAGTACTTC	CASSYRLFGAKETQYF
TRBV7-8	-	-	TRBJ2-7	TGTGCCAGCAGCTTAGAAGGCGTGTCAGGAGAGCAGTACTTC	CASSLEGVSGEQYF
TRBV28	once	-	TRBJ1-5	TGTGCCAGCAGTCCGGCCCCACAGGCGATAAATCAGCCCCAGCATTTT	CASSPAPQAINQPQHF
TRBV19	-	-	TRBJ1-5	TGTGCCAGTAGTATGATTCGCTATAGCAATCAGCCCCAGCATTTT	CASSMIRYSNQPQHF
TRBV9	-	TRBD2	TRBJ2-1	TGTGCCAGCAGCGTAGCGCTAGCGGGAGACGAGCAGTTCTTC	CASSVALAGDEQFF
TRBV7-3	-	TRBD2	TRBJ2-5	TGTGCCAGCAGCTTTAGCGGGGGGCAAGAGACCCAGTACTTC	CASSFSGGQETQYF
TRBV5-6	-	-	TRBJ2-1	TGTGCCAGCAGCTTGGACTATGAGCAGTTCTTC	CASSLDYEQFF